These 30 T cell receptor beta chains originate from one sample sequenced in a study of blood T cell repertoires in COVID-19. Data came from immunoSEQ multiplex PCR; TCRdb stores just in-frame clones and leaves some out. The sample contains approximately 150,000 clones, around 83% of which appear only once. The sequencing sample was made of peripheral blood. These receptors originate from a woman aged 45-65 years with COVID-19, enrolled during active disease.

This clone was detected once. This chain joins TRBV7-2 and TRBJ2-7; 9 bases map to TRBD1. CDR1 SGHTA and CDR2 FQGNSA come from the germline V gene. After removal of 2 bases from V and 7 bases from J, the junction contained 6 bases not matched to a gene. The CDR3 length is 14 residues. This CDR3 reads CASSLIQGALEQYF. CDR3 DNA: TGTGCCAGCAGCTTAATACAGGGGGCTCTGGAGCAGTACTTC.

The CDR3 region has the DNA TGTGCCAGTACCATCCAGGGAACTGGGGCCAACGTCCTGACTTTC. Amino acid sequence: CASTIQGTGANVLTF. This chain links TRBV19 with TRBJ2-6; weak D call: TRBD1 (5 bases). V shed 7 bases and J shed 2 bases, with 12 bases lying between them. The CDR3 has 15 residues. Germline assignment: CDR1 LNHDA and CDR2 SQIVND (reference sequence).

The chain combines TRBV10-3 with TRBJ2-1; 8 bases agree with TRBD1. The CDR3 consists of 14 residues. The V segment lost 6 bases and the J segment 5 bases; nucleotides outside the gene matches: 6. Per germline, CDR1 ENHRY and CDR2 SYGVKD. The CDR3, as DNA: TGTGCCATCAGCCGAAAGGGACAGGACAATGAGCAGTTCTTC. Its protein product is CAISRKGQDNEQFF.

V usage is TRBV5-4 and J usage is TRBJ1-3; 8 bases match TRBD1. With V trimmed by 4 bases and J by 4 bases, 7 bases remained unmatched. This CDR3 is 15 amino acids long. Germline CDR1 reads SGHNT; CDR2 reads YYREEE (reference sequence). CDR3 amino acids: CASSLDRVGGNTIYF. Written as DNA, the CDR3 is TGTGCCAGCAGCCTGGACAGGGTGGGCGGAAACACCATATATTTT.

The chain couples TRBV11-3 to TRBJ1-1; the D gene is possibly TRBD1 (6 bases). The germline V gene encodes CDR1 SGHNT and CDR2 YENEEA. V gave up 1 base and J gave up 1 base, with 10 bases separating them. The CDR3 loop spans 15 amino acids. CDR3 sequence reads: CASSLVQGSNTEAFF. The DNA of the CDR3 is TGTGCCAGCAGCTTAGTTCAGGGGTCGAACACTGAAGCTTTCTTT.

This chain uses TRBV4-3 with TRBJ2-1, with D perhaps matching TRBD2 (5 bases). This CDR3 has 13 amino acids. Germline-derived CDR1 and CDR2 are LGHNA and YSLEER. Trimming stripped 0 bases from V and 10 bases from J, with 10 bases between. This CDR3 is CASSQERLTEQFF. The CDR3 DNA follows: TGCGCCAGCAGCCAAGAACGACTAACCGAGCAGTTCTTC.

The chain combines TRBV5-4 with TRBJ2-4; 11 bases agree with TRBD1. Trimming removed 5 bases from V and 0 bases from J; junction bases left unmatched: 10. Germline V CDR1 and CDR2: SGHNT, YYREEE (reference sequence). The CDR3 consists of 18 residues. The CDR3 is CASSPGQGDLLAKNIQYF. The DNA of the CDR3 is TGTGCCAGCAGTCCGGGACAGGGGGACCTGTTAGCCAAAAACATTCAGTACTTC.

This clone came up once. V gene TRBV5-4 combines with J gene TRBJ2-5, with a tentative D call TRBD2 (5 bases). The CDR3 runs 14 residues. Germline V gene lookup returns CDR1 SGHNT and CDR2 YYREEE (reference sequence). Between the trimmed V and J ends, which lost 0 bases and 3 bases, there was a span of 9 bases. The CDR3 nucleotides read TGTGCCAGCAGCTTGGGTTACGGGGAAGAGACCCAGTACTTC. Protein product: CASSLGYGEETQYF.

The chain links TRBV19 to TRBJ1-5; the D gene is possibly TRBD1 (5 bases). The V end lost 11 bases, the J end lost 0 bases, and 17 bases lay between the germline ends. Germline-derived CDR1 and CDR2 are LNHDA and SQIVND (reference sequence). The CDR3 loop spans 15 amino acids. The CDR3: CACNLPGISNQPQHF. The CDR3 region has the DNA TGTGCCTGCAATCTCCCAGGGATTAGCAATCAGCCCCAGCATTTT. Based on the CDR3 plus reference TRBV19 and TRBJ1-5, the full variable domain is DGGITQSPKYLFRKEGQNVTLSCEQNLNHDAMYWYRQDPGQGLRLIYYSQIVNDFQKGDIAEGYSVSREKKESFPLTVTSAQKNPTAFYLCACNLPGISNQPQHFGDGTRLSIL.

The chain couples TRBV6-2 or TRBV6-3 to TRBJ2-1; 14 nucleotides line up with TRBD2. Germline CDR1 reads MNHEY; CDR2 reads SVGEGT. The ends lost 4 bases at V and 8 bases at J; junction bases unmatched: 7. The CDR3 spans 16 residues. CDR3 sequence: CASSSARLAGGDEQFF. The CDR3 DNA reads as TGTGCCAGCAGTTCCGCGCGACTAGCGGGGGGGGATGAGCAGTTCTTC.

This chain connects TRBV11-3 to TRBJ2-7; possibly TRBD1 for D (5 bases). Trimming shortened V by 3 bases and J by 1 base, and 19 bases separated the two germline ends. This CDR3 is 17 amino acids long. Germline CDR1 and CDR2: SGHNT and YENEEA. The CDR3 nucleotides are TGTGCCAGCAGCTTCCACGCTGGGGCAGGGAAGTCCTACGAGCAGTACTTC. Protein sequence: CASSFHAGAGKSYEQYF.

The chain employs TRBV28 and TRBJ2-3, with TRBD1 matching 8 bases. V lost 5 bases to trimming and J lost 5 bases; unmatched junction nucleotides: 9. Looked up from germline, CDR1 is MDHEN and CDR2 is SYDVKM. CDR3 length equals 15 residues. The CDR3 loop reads CASSIYSRGRDTQYF. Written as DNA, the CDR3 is TGTGCCAGCAGTATATATTCCAGGGGGCGAGATACGCAGTATTTT.

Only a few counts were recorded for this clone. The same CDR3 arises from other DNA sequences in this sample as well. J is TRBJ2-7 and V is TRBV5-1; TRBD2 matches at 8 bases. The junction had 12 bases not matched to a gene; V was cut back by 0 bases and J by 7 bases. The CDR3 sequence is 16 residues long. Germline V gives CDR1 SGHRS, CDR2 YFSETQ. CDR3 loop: CASSLGGGGPEGEQYF. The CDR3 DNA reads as TGCGCCAGCAGCTTGGGGGGCGGGGGGCCCGAGGGGGAGCAGTACTTC.

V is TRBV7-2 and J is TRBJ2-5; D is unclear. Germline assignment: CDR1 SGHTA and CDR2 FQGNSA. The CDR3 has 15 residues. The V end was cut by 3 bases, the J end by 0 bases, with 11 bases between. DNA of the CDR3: TGTGCCAGCAGCTTTTCTAGAGCGTACCAAGAGACCCAGTACTTC. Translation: CASSFSRAYQETQYF.

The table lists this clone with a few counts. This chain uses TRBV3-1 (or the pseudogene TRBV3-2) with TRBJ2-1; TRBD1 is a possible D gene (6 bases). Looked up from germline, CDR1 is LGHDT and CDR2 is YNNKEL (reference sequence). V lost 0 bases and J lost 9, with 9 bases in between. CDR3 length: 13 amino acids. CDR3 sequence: CASSQEGGAEQFF. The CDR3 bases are TGTGCCAGCAGCCAAGAAGGGGGTGCTGAGCAGTTCTTC.

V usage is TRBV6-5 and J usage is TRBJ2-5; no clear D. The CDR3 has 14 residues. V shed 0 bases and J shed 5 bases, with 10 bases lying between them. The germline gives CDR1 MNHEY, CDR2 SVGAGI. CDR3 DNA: TGTGCCAGCAGTTACTCGAGTAGCTTTGAGACCCAGTACTTC. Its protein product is CASSYSSSFETQYF.

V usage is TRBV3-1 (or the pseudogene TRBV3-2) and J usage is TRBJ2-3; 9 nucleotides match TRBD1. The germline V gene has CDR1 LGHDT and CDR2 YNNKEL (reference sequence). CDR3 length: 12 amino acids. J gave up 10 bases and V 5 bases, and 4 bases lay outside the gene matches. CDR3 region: CASSYRDRAQYF. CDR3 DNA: TGTGCCAGCAGCTACCGGGACAGGGCGCAGTATTTT.

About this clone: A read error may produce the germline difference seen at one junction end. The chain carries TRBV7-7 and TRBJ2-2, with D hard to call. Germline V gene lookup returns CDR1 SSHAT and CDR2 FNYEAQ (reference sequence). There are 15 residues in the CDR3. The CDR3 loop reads CASSLSVADTGELFF. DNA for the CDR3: TGTGCTAGCAGCTTGTCAGTGGCCGACACCGGGGAGCTGTTTTTT.

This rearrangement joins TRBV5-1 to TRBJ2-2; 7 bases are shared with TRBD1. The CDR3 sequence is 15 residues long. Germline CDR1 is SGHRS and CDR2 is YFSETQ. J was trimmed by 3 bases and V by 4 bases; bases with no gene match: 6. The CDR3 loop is CASSEGTADTGELFF. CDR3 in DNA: TGCGCCAGCAGCGAGGGGACAGCCGACACCGGGGAGCTGTTTTTT.

The DNA for the CDR3 is TGTGCCAGCAGTTTGTTTCTCCAAGAGACCCAGTACTTC. Its protein product is CASSLFLQETQYF. This chain connects TRBV12-3 or TRBV12-4 to TRBJ2-5; D gene unclear. This CDR3 has 13 amino acids. The germline V and J ends were trimmed by 3 bases and 1 base, with 6 bases remaining between them.

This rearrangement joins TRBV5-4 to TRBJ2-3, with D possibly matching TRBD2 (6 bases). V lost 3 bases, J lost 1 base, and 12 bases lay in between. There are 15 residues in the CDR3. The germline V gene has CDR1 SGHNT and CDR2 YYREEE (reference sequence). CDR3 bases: TGTGCCAGCAGCTCGGAGGGCTTTCGCACAGATACGCAGTATTTT. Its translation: CASSSEGFRTDTQYF. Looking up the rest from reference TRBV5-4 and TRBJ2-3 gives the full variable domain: ETGVTQSPTHLIKTRGQQVTLRCSSQSGHNTVSWYQQALGQGPQFIFQYYREEENGRGNFPPRFSGLQFPNYSSELNVNALELDDSALYLCASSSEGFRTDTQYFGPGTRLTVL.

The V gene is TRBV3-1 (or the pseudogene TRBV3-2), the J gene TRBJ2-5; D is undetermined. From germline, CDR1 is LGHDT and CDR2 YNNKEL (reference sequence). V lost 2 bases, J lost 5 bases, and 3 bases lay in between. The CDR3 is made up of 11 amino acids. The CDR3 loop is CASSQSETQYF. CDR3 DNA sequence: TGTGCCAGCAGCCAATCGGAGACCCAGTACTTC.

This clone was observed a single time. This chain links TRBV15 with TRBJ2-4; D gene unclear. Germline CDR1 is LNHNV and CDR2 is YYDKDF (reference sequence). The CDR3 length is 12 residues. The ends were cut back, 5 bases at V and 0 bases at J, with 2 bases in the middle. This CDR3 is CATSQAKNIQYF. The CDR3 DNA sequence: TGTGCCACCAGCCAAGCCAAAAACATTCAGTACTTC.

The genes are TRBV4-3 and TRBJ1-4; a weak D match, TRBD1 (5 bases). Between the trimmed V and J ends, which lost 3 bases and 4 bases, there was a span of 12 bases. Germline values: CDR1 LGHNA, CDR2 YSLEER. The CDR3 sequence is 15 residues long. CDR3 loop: CASSQEGRGNEKLFF. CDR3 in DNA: TGCGCCAGCAGCCAGGAGGGAAGGGGTAATGAAAAACTGTTTTTT.

Here the CDR3 DNA reads TGCGCCAGCAGCCAAGAGGGGACAGGGGACCCATACGAGCAGTACTTC. It yields the protein CASSQEGTGDPYEQYF. This chain connects TRBV4-3 to TRBJ2-7; 10 bases fit TRBD1. In germline, CDR1 is LGHNA, CDR2 YSLEER. Trimming removed 0 bases from V and 4 bases from J; junction bases left unmatched: 6. The CDR3 is 16 residues long.

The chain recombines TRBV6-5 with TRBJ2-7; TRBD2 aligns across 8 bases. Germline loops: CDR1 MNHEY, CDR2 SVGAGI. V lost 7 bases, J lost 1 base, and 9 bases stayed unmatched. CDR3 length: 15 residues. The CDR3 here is CASTGSGGLSYEQYF. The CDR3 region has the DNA TGTGCCAGCACCGGGAGCGGGGGACTTTCCTACGAGCAGTACTTC.

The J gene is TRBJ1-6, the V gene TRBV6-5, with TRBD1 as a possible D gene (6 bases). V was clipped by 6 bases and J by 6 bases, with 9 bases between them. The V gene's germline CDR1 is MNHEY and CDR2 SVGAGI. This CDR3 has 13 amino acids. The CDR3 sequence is CASRQGTNSPLHF. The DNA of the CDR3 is TGTGCCAGCAGGCAGGGGACTAATTCACCCCTCCACTTT.

The CDR3 bases are TGTGCCAGCAATAAACAGGGCATCCATGAAAAACTGTTTTTT. It translates to CASNKQGIHEKLFF. The chain joins TRBV2 to TRBJ1-4; TRBD1 is a possible D gene (6 bases). Germline CDR1 reads SNHLY; CDR2 reads FYNNEI. The ends were cut back, 7 bases at V and 6 bases at J, with 15 bases in the middle. The CDR3 extends over 14 amino acids.

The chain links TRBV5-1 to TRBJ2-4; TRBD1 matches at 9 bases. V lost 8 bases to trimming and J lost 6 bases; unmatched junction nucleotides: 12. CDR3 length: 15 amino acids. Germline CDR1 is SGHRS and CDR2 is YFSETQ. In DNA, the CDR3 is TGCGCCAGTAGACCCGGGACAGGGTTAGGAAACATTCAGTACTTC. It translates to CASRPGTGLGNIQYF.

The chain's CDR3 is CASTGPQETQYF. CDR3 nucleotides: TGTGCCAGCACAGGGCCGCAAGAGACCCAGTACTTC. This chain links TRBV2 with TRBJ2-5, with TRBD1 as a possible D gene (5 bases). The CDR3 is 12 amino acids. CDR1 is SNHLY and CDR2 is FYNNEI in the germline V gene. Trimming left V 7 bases short and J 2 bases short, with 8 bases between.